What follows describes a single TCR beta chain. The antigen remains unidentified. The length of the CDR3 is 14 residues. Germline V gives CDR1 GTSNPN, CDR2 SVGIG (reference sequence). Trimming removed 1 base from V and 5 bases from J, with 14 bases in between. The data were taken from a study of shared clonotypes between healthy human individuals. The study's findings and limits: Memory subsets had estimated richness that was generally smaller than that of naive subsets.

The protocol was immunoSEQ multiplex PCR, while the TCRdb copy is restricted to in-frame clones and leaves out a portion. The sample lists about 800,000 clones; 95% to 97% were seen once. Only CD45RO-negative cells positively selected for CCR7 counted as naive CD8 cells, so terminally differentiated effector memory CD45RA+ cells were excluded. The source is a man in his thirties or forties in good health. The chain uses TRBV30 and TRBJ1-1; D remains unclear. The sequenced sample was naive CD8+ T cells sorted from blood. The CDR3 nucleotides are TGTGCCTGGAGTGACCCACCCGACATAACTGAAGCTTTCTTT. Amino acid sequence: CAWSDPPDITEAFF.